This entry features one TCR beta chain sequence. This clonotype was observed a few times. This receptor's antigen is unknown. Base quality data are lacking; no much larger clone is found one base away. Reading from cysteine to phenylalanine, the CDR3 counts 14 amino acids. Only the CDR3 DNA stays, 42 bases, in frame from base 1. CDR1 and CDR2, per the germline V gene, are MDHEN and SYDVKM. At the junction V is shortened by 3 bases and J by 4 bases, with 13 bases in between. Library construction relied on RT-PCR. TCRdb shows the sequencer as NextSeq 550. TCRdb reanalyzed the raw reads on its own, using fastp at Q25 for trimming and MiXCR for clone calling, and kept in-frame beta chains. Each entry is one CDR3 protein sequence, shown with its most common DNA and genes. Here the sample has fewer than 75,000 distinct CDR3 sequences; approximately 12% occur a single time. The ten largest make up about a third of the sample.

The source of the sample is a study of patients and donors after allogeneic stem cell transplantation (dated by TCRdb to 2018 to 2020). Recombination linked TRBV28 to TRBJ2-7; the D gene is perhaps TRBD1 or TRBD2, each of them matching over 6 bases. The clonotype comes from a human donor who was either an allogeneic HSCT recipient or a stem cell or donor lymphocyte infusion donor (not recorded which). It is not recorded whose cells these are; they may come from a transplant donor. Input material: blood, either unsorted or a sorted T cell fraction (not recorded which). Here the CDR3 is given as CASSFGQSGYEQYF. The DNA is as follows: TGTGCCAGCAGTTTTGGACAGAGCGGGTACGAGCAGTACTTC.